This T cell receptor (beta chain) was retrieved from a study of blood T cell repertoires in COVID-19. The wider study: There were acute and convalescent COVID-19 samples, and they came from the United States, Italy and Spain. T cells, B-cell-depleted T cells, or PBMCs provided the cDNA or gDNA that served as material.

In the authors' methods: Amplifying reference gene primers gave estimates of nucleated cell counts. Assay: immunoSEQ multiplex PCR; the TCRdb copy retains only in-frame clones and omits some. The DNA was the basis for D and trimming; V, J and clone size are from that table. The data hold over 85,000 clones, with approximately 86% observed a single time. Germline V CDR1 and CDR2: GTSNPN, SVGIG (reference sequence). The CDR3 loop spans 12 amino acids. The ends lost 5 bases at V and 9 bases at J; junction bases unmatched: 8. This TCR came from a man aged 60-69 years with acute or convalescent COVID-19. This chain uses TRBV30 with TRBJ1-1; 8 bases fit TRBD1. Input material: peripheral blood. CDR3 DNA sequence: TGTGCCTGGGGATCAGGGGGCTTAAAAGCTTTCTTT. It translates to CAWGSGGLKAFF. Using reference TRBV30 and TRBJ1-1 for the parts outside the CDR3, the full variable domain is SQTIHQWPATLVQPVGSPLSLECTVEGTSNPNLYWYRQAAGRGLQLLFYSVGIGQISSEVPQNLSASRPQDRQFILSSKKLLLSDSGFYLCAWGSGGLKAFFGQGTRLTVV.